The entry below describes one T cell receptor beta chain. Its antigen remains unidentified. This entry comes from a study of regulatory T cells in long-lasting Graves disease. Overall study findings and caveats: Persistent Graves' cases showed lower TCR diversity than newly diagnosed cases.

Relying on iRepertoire HTBI primers and Arm-PCR of CDR3 regions, the team built TCR beta libraries. TCRdb reanalysed the multiplex PCR reads using MiXCR and keeps one entry per CDR3 protein. The sample has hundreds of thousands of distinct CDR3 sequences; 16% are singletons. Sample time point: newly diagnosed GD, antithyroid drugs for less than 3 months. With RNA extracted from PBMCs as input, the TCR library was made. Germline CDR1 and CDR2: MDHEN and SYDVKM. This CDR3 has 12 residues. V was pared by 8 bases and J by 6 bases, with 14 bases between. These data are also associated with another study on T cells in Graves' hyperthyroidism and ophthalmopathy. This second report adds: TCR CDR3 regions were first amplified by RT-PCR with HTBI primers.

The receptor comes from a middle-aged man with Graves disease. Sequencing was performed on peripheral blood mononuclear cells (PBMCs), taken at new diagnosis, from a patient treated with antithyroid drugs. The chain uses TRBV28 and TRBJ2-7; D gene ambiguous. CDR3 nucleotide sequence: TGTGCCAGCGCGCCTTCCACTCTCGAGCAGTACTTC. This codes for CASAPSTLEQYF.